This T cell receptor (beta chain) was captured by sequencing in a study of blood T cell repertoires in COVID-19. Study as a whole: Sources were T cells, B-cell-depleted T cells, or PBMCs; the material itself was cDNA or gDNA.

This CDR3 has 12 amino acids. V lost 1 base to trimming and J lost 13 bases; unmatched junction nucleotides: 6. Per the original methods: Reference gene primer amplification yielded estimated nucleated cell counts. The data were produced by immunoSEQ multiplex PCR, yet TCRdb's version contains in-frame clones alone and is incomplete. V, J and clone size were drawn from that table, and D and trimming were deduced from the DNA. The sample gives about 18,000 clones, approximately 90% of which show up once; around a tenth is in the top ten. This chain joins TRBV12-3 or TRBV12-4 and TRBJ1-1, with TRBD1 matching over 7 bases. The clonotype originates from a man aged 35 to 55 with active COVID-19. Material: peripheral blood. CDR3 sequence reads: CASSLGGQRDFF. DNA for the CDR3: TGTGCCAGCAGTTTAGGGGGACAGCGAGATTTCTTT.